This TCR beta chain was identified during a study of metastatic and nonmetastatic thyroid tumors. Whole-study context: Repertoire data that came from the blood and tumor or nodule tissue of malignant and benign thyroid patients were compared. Overall study results and limits: It was reported that TCR beta diversity was significantly higher in malignant thyroid tumors than benign nodules, in blood and tumor.

Original processing methods: For papillary thyroid cancer, a distant-metastasis classifier was constructed from CDR3 differences observed across clinicopathological groups. TCRdb re-called clones via MiXCR from the PCR reads. The V and J calls reflect TCRdb's pipeline rather than the authors' work. Found here are tens of thousands of clones, approximately 24% of them singletons; the top ten hold approximately 6%. Of note for this clone: Its antigen is undetermined.

Thyroid surgery took place with no prior treatment in any patient. Germline V CDR1 and CDR2: DFQATT, SNEGSKA (reference sequence). The CDR3 runs 14 residues. V was pared by 4 bases and J by 7 bases, with 20 bases between. The sequence derives from a female donor with papillary thyroid cancer or a benign thyroid nodule (not recorded which). Some clones in this sample may be carry-over from other donors' samples. V usage is TRBV20-1 and J usage is TRBJ2-7; D is unclear. Input material: tumor tissue. The CDR3 sequence is CSAKPATGFYEQYF. The CDR3 nucleotides read TGCAGTGCTAAGCCCGCGACTGGATTCTATGAGCAGTACTTC.